This T cell receptor (beta chain) was sequenced during a study of CD8+ T cells in alopecia areata. Study observations and caveats: It was lesional scalp, especially alopecia totalis/universalis, that showed higher clonality than normal scalp. Mice gave a clearer picture of TCR sharing than patients did, possibly for HLA-related reasons.

Researchers picked out CD4+ and CD8+ T cells from PBMCs by sorting. In each case, RNA was isolated and then reverse transcribed into cDNA as the sequencing template. Assay used: immunoSEQ multiplex PCR; TCRdb lists only in-frame clones, some missing. The sample shows roughly 120,000 clones, around 64% of them seen only once. On this clone: What it binds is not known.

The sequenced material came from CD4+ T cells sorted from blood. The sequence came from a human donor in good health.

The CDR3 loop reads CATTSGGTYEQYF. The CDR3 DNA follows: TGTGCCACCACTAGCGGGGGAACCTACGAGCAGTACTTC. The chain recombines TRBV10-3 with TRBJ2-7; 11 bases are shared with TRBD2. The CDR3 contains 13 residues. V shed 10 bases, J shed 2 bases, and the junction held 4 bases outside the gene matches. Germline V gene lookup returns CDR1 ENHRY and CDR2 SYGVKD.